This T cell receptor (beta chain) was captured in a study of T cell responses to AZD1222 COVID-19 vaccine. This CDR3 has 14 amino acids. Germline CDR1 is SGHAT and CDR2 is FQNNGV. The V end lost 0 bases, the J end lost 2 bases, and 8 bases lay between the germline ends. As concerns this clone: What it binds is unknown.

Study-level results: Every sample of the repertoires postdated the peak T cell response.

Measured with immunoSEQ multiplex PCR; TCRdb has only the in-frame clones, and not every one. The table records around 71,000 clones, about 82% of them present only once. This chain joins TRBV11-2 and TRBJ2-7, with D hard to call. The source was peripheral blood, collected on day 0 of AZD1222 vaccination. The sequence came from an adult in good health. CDR3 protein: CASSLDLLAYEQYF. DNA for the CDR3: TGTGCCAGCAGCTTAGATCTCCTAGCCTACGAGCAGTACTTC.